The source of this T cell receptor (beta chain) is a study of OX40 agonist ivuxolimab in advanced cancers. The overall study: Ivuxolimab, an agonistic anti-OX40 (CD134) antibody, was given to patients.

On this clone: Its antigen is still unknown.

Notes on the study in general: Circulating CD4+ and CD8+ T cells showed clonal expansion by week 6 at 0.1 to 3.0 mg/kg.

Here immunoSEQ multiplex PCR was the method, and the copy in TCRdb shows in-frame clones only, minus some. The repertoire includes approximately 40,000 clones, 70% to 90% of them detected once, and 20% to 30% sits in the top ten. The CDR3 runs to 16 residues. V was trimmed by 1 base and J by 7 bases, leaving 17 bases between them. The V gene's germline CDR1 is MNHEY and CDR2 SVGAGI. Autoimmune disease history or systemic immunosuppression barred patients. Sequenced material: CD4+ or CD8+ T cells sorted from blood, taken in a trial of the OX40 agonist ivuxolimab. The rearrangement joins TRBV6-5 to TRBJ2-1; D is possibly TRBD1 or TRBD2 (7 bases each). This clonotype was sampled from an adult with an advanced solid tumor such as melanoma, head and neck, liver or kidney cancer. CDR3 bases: TGTGCCAGCAGTTACTTCGGGGAGGGGGCAGGGAATGAGCAGTTCTTC. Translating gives CASSYFGEGAGNEQFF.